The clone carrying this TCR beta chain was counted between two and nine times. Its antigen is unknown. An end of the junction does not agree with germline; a read error may underlie this. This entry is derived from a study of metastatic and nonmetastatic thyroid tumors. Study in general: Repertoires from malignant and benign thyroid patients were compared across blood and tumor or nodule tissue. General study results and limits: When malignant thyroid tumors were compared with benign nodules, TCR beta diversity was reportedly significantly higher in the malignant tumors. This held in both blood and tumor samples.

The authors' processing: To classify distant metastasis in papillary thyroid cancer, a model was built from CDR3 differences across clinicopathological groups. From the PCR reads, TCRdb re-called clones with MiXCR. TCRdb assigned the V and J calls; the authors' analysis was not used. The data show about 15,000 clones, 20% to 30% seen once. Each patient came to thyroid surgery without any prior treatment (of any kind). The CDR3 loop spans 14 amino acids. Germline loops: CDR1 MNHNS, CDR2 SASEGT. V gene TRBV6-1 combines with J gene TRBJ2-2, with 8 bases fitting TRBD1. The sequence was collected from a male donor with papillary thyroid cancer or a benign thyroid nodule (not recorded which). Some clones in this sample may be carry-over from other donors' samples. The sequencing input was blood. For the CDR3, the DNA is TGTGCCAGCATCATTGGACAGGGCACCGGGGATCTGTTTTTT. This sequence encodes CASIIGQGTGDLFF.